Listed below are T cell receptor beta chains from one sample, sequenced in a study of blood T cells in healthy people across ages. TCRdb used MiXCR to reprocess the 5' RACE reads, holding one entry per CDR3 protein. The sample shows 1.2 million to 1.5 million distinct CDR3 sequences, approximately 59% of them seen only once. Specimen: blood. Every receptor here comes from a young man in good health. CDR3s include the opening cysteine and the closing phenylalanine or tryptophan. A D gene is named only where the DNA matches it firmly. Expanded clones get a size class; other rows say once, few or many, or leave the size out.

j_call,v_call,d_call,clone_size,cdr3_nt,cdr3_aa
TRBJ2-3,TRBV14,TRBD1,NA,TGTGCCAGCAGCCCCCACCTGGGACAGGGAGGGCAAGATACGCAGTATTTT,CASSPHLGQGGQDTQYF
TRBJ2-1,TRBV7-9,TRBD2,NA,TGTGCCAGCAGCTCGCTAGAACCTAGCGGGAGCTACCATGAGCAGTTCTTC,CASSSLEPSGSYHEQFF
TRBJ2-7,TRBV11-3,NA,NA,TGTGCCAGCAGCCATCCGGACGCGAGAAACGAGCAGTACTTC,CASSHPDARNEQYF
TRBJ1-3,TRBV20-1,NA,NA,TGCAGTGCTAGAGATCAGACGAGCTCTGGAAACACCATATATTTT,CSARDQTSSGNTIYF
TRBJ2-2,TRBV29-1,NA,NA,TGCAGCGTAACCAGTCAGGGCGCGAACACCGGGGAGCTGTTTTTT,CSVTSQGANTGELFF
TRBJ2-3,TRBV7-2,NA,few,TGTGCCAGCAGCTTAAGAACAACGAACCGGGATACGCAGTATTTT,CASSLRTTNRDTQYF
TRBJ1-1,TRBV6-5,TRBD1,NA,TGTGCCAGCAGGTCCGAGCGGGACAGGGCCCTTGAAGCTTTCTTT,CASRSERDRALEAFF
TRBJ2-3,TRBV6-6,TRBD2,NA,TGTGCCAGCAGTTACCGACTAGCGGGAGTCGTCACAGATACGCAGTATTTT,CASSYRLAGVVTDTQYF
TRBJ2-5,TRBV7-9,NA,NA,TGTGCCAGCAGCTTAAGGCACAACGCCGAGACCCAGTACTTC,CASSLRHNAETQYF
TRBJ2-5,TRBV2,NA,NA,TGTGCCAGCAGTGAAAGGGTGAACTGGGAGACCCAGTACTTC,CASSERVNWETQYF
TRBJ2-7,TRBV20-1,NA,few,TGCAGTGCTCAAACGTCCTACAGAACCTACGAGCAGTACTTC,CSAQTSYRTYEQYF
TRBJ2-7,TRBV5-1,TRBD1,NA,TGCGCCAGCAGCTTGGAACGACAGGGGGACGAGCAGTACTTC,CASSLERQGDEQYF
TRBJ2-7,TRBV6-6,TRBD2,NA,TGTGCCAGCAGTCTTCAGGGAGGGCCGTACGAGCAGTACTTC,CASSLQGGPYEQYF
TRBJ2-2,TRBV20-1,NA,NA,TGCAGTGCGAAAAACAGGGTGGCGAACACCGGGGAGCTGTTTTTT,CSAKNRVANTGELFF
TRBJ2-7,TRBV5-1,NA,once,TGCGCCAGCAGCTTGTCGGGGGACGGAGCCTACGAGCAGTACTTC,CASSLSGDGAYEQYF
TRBJ2-7,TRBV9,NA,NA,TGTGCCAGCAGCGTTGACTTTGCCGAGCAGTACTTC,CASSVDFAEQYF
TRBJ1-1,TRBV29-1,NA,NA,TGCAGCGTAAACGGGGGTCATGAAGCTTTCTTT,CSVNGGHEAFF
TRBJ1-2,TRBV28,TRBD1,NA,TGTGCCAGCAGGGTCACAGGGGGCGGCTATGGCTACACCTTC,CASRVTGGGYGYTF
TRBJ2-5,TRBV6-2/TRBV6-3,NA,NA,TGTGCCAGCAGCATAGGACGGAGGGAGACCCAGTACTTC,CASSIGRRETQYF
TRBJ2-1,TRBV12-3/TRBV12-4,NA,NA,TGTGCCAGCAGTTTGTCCGCCGAGCAGTTCTTC,CASSLSAEQFF
TRBJ2-7,TRBV7-2,NA,once,TGTGCCAGCAGCCTAACAGCATTCAGCTCCTACGAGCAGTACTTC,CASSLTAFSSYEQYF
TRBJ1-5,TRBV20-1,NA,few,TGCAGTGCTAGAGATCCCCAAGGCGGGCCCCAGCATTTT,CSARDPQGGPQHF